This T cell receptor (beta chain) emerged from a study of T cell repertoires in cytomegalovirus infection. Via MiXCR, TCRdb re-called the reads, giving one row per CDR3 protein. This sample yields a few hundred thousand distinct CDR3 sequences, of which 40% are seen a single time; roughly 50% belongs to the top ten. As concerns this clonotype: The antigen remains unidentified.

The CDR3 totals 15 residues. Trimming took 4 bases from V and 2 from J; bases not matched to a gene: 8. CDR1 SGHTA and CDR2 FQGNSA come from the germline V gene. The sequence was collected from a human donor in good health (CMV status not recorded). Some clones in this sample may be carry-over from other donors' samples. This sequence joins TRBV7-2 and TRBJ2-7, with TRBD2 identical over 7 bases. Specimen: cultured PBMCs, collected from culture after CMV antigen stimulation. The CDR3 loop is CASSSVFSGTYEQYF. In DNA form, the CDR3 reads TGTGCCAGCAGCTCAGTCTTCAGCGGGACCTACGAGCAGTACTTC.